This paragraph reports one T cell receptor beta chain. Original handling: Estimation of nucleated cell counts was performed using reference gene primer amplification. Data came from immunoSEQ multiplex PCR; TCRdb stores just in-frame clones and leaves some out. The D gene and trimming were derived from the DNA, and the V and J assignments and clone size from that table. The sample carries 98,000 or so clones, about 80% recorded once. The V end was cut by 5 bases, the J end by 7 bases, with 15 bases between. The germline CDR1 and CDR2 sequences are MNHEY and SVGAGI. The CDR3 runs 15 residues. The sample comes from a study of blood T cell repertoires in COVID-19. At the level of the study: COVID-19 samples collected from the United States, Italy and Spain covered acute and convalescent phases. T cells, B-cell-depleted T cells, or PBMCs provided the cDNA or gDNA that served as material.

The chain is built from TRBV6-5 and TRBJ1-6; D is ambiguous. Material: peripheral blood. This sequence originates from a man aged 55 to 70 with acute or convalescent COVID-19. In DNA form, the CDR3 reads TGTGCCAGCAGTCGGACCGGGAGGCCAAATTCACCCCTCCACTTT. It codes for CASSRTGRPNSPLHF.